This TCR beta chain appears in the sequencing data of a study of blood T cell repertoires in COVID-19. About the research overall: COVID-19 samples, acute and convalescent, were from the United States, Italy and Spain. T cells, B-cell-depleted T cells, or PBMCs supplied cDNA or gDNA.

As originally analysed: The assay estimated nucleated cells by amplifying reference gene primers. Profiling relied on immunoSEQ multiplex PCR, and the TCRdb table lists in-frame clones only, not all of them. Clone size and V and J calls were adopted from that table, with D and trimming inferred from the DNA. The sample lists nearly 55,000 clones; 85% to 90% were seen once. V was cut by 5 bases and J by 9 bases, with 14 bases left in between. The CDR3 runs 13 residues. The V gene's germline CDR1 is SGHTA and CDR2 FQGNSA. The TCR was taken from a man between 65 and 85 years old with active COVID-19. The sequencing sample was made of peripheral blood. The genes are TRBV7-2 and TRBJ2-1, with D possibly matching TRBD2 (8 bases). The CDR3 is CASSREGAGEQFF. For the CDR3, the DNA is TGTGCCAGCAGCCGGGAGGGGGCGGGTGAGCAGTTCTTC.